Reported below is one T cell receptor (beta chain). Germline assignment: CDR1 DFQATT and CDR2 SNEGSKA (reference sequence). V was shortened by 7 bases and J by 6 bases, with 12 bases between the two germline ends. CDR3 length: 11 residues. The PCR made use of 60 Vbeta and 13 Jbeta primers. Sequenced by immunoSEQ multiplex PCR; TCRdb stores in-frame clones only, minus some. Of some 180,000 clones detected, over 65% appear once; the ten largest clones hold 3% to 4.5%. The sample originates from a study of cytomegalovirus exposure and HLA in healthy donors. The source is a woman in her sixties in good health and CMV-seropositive. The sample comprised PBMCs. V usage is TRBV20-1 and J usage is TRBJ1-2; no clear D gene. DNA for the CDR3: TGCAGTGGCAGGCAGATTAATGGCTACACCTTC. It encodes CSGRQINGYTF.